The source of this TCR beta chain is a study of blood T cell repertoires in COVID-19. Sequenced by immunoSEQ multiplex PCR; TCRdb stores in-frame clones only, minus some. The top ten clones hold 3.5% to 4% of a sample with 120,000 or so clones, 81% of them seen once. This clonotype was sampled from a woman between 50 and 59 years old with acute or convalescent COVID-19. The source material was peripheral blood.

The CDR3 loop is CASSTLDSFDEQYF. The CDR3 DNA reads as TGTGCCAGTAGTACCCTGGACAGTTTTGACGAGCAGTACTTC. The chain joins TRBV19 to TRBJ2-7, with D perhaps TRBD1 (6 bases). Germline assignment: CDR1 LNHDA and CDR2 SQIVND (reference sequence). This CDR3 has 14 residues. Trimming cost V 4 bases and J 5 bases, with 15 bases left between them.